Listed below are T cell receptor beta chains from one sample, sequenced in a study of T-cell memory formation after mild COVID-19. MiXCR was run by TCRdb on the 5' RACE reads, yielding one entry per CDR3 protein. This table has 450,000 to 650,000 distinct CDR3 sequences, more than 15% appearing once. Sequenced sample: PBMCs or a T cell subset sorted from them (not recorded which). The source of these receptors is an adult woman who had mild COVID-19 (a few samples of this study predate the infection). Cell type and time point are not known. Each CDR3 is given with its conserved first and last residue. The order of the fields is D gene, clone size, J gene, V gene, CDR3 length, CDR3 DNA, CDR3 protein. A D gene is named only where the DNA matches it firmly. Only part of the rows carry a size: once, few, many, or a class if the clone is expanded.

d_call: NA
clone_size: few
j_call: TRBJ1-5
v_call: TRBV5-6
cdr3_length: 18
cdr3_nt: TGTGCCAGCTCCCCTTCCGGGTCGCAGAGATATAGCAATCAGCCCCAGCATTTT
cdr3_aa: CASSPSGSQRYSNQPQHF

d_call: NA
clone_size: few
j_call: TRBJ2-7
v_call: TRBV7-8
cdr3_length: 14
cdr3_nt: TGTGCCAGCAGCTCGACTAGGAGCTCCTACGAGCAGTACTTC
cdr3_aa: CASSSTRSSYEQYF

d_call: TRBD1
clone_size: NA
j_call: TRBJ1-1
v_call: TRBV6-5
cdr3_length: 15
cdr3_nt: TGTGCCAGCAGTTCCCCAGGGGGCCTGAACACTGAAGCTTTCTTT
cdr3_aa: CASSSPGGLNTEAFF

d_call: TRBD2
clone_size: NA
j_call: TRBJ2-2
v_call: TRBV4-2
cdr3_length: 16
cdr3_nt: TGTGCCAGCAGACAACTAGCGGGGGGGAACACCGGGGAGCTGTTTTTT
cdr3_aa: CASRQLAGGNTGELFF

d_call: NA
clone_size: few
j_call: TRBJ2-7
v_call: TRBV9
cdr3_length: 14
cdr3_nt: TGTGCCAGCAGCGTGGGGGGGCTCATGTTCGAGCAGTACTTC
cdr3_aa: CASSVGGLMFEQYF

d_call: NA
clone_size: few
j_call: TRBJ2-1
v_call: TRBV27
cdr3_length: 18
cdr3_nt: TGTGCCAGCAGTCCCTCCCAGGGGTCGTTAGTTCTTAATGATGAGCAGTTCTTC
cdr3_aa: CASSPSQGSLVLNDEQFF

d_call: NA
clone_size: few
j_call: TRBJ2-5
v_call: TRBV24-1
cdr3_length: 14
cdr3_nt: TGTGCCACCAGTGACCAGGGGATCCAAGAGACCCAGTACTTC
cdr3_aa: CATSDQGIQETQYF

d_call: TRBD1
clone_size: once
j_call: TRBJ1-5
v_call: TRBV6-1
cdr3_length: 17
cdr3_nt: TGTGCCAGCAGTGAATGGACAGGGGGTCACAGCAATCAGCCCCAGCATTTT
cdr3_aa: CASSEWTGGHSNQPQHF

d_call: NA
clone_size: many
j_call: TRBJ2-7
v_call: TRBV12-3/TRBV12-4
cdr3_length: 13
cdr3_nt: TGTGCCAGCAGTTTTGGGCAGGTCTACGAGCAGTACTTC
cdr3_aa: CASSFGQVYEQYF

d_call: NA
clone_size: few
j_call: TRBJ2-1
v_call: TRBV20-1
cdr3_length: 15
cdr3_nt: TGCAGTGCTAGCCGGGGCCTAGTTCTAATCAGTGAGCAGTTCTTC
cdr3_aa: CSASRGLVLISEQFF

d_call: NA
clone_size: few
j_call: TRBJ1-3
v_call: TRBV6-2/TRBV6-3
cdr3_length: 16
cdr3_nt: TGTGCCAGCAGCCGAGACGGACGGAACTCTGGAAACACCATATATTTT
cdr3_aa: CASSRDGRNSGNTIYF

d_call: NA
clone_size: NA
j_call: TRBJ1-1
v_call: TRBV7-2
cdr3_length: 13
cdr3_nt: TGTGCCAGCAGCTTATTGAGGAGGGGAGGAGCTTTCTTT
cdr3_aa: CASSLLRRGGAFF

d_call: TRBD1
clone_size: few
j_call: TRBJ2-4
v_call: TRBV20-1
cdr3_length: 14
cdr3_nt: TGCAGTGCTAGTTTGGCCCCGGGACAGACTGGGGAGTACTTC
cdr3_aa: CSASLAPGQTGEYF

d_call: NA
clone_size: NA
j_call: TRBJ2-7
v_call: TRBV20-1
cdr3_length: 12
cdr3_nt: TGCAGTGCCCAACTAGTGGGCTACGAGCAGTACTTC
cdr3_aa: CSAQLVGYEQYF

d_call: TRBD2
clone_size: NA
j_call: TRBJ2-1
v_call: TRBV30
cdr3_length: 14
cdr3_nt: TGTGCCTGGAGTGGAGGACTAGTTATCTATGAGCAGTTCTTC
cdr3_aa: CAWSGGLVIYEQFF

d_call: NA
clone_size: few
j_call: TRBJ2-1
v_call: TRBV20-1
cdr3_length: 12
cdr3_nt: TGCAGTGTGGAAGAGATTTTCAATGAGCAGTTCTTC
cdr3_aa: CSVEEIFNEQFF

d_call: NA
clone_size: NA
j_call: TRBJ2-7
v_call: TRBV25-1
cdr3_length: 12
cdr3_nt: TGTGCCAGCAGTGAACGGGCTGGGGAGCAGTACTTC
cdr3_aa: CASSERAGEQYF

d_call: TRBD2
clone_size: few
j_call: TRBJ2-7
v_call: TRBV12-3/TRBV12-4
cdr3_length: 13
cdr3_nt: TGTGCCAGCCGGGGCCCTAGCGGCTACGAGCAGTACTTC
cdr3_aa: CASRGPSGYEQYF

d_call: TRBD1
clone_size: NA
j_call: TRBJ1-3
v_call: TRBV6-5
cdr3_length: 12
cdr3_nt: TGTGCCGCAACAGGGGCGGAAAACACCATATATTTT
cdr3_aa: CAATGAENTIYF

d_call: NA
clone_size: NA
j_call: TRBJ1-6
v_call: TRBV5-1
cdr3_length: 14
cdr3_nt: TGCGCCAGCAGCATCCGGGGCTATAATTCACCCCTCCACTTT
cdr3_aa: CASSIRGYNSPLHF

d_call: TRBD1
clone_size: NA
j_call: TRBJ2-7
v_call: TRBV6-5
cdr3_length: 14
cdr3_nt: TGTGCCAGCAAAAGGGACAGGGCGGGATACGAGCAGTACTTC
cdr3_aa: CASKRDRAGYEQYF

d_call: NA
clone_size: few
j_call: TRBJ2-1
v_call: TRBV6-4
cdr3_length: 13
cdr3_nt: TGTGCCAGCAGCCAGGGAATCCAAAATGAGCAGTTCTTC
cdr3_aa: CASSQGIQNEQFF

d_call: NA
clone_size: few
j_call: TRBJ2-7
v_call: TRBV14
cdr3_length: 13
cdr3_nt: TGTGCCAGCAGCCAAAGACAGCGGTACGAGCAGTACTTC
cdr3_aa: CASSQRQRYEQYF

d_call: TRBD1
clone_size: few
j_call: TRBJ2-7
v_call: TRBV7-9
cdr3_length: 15
cdr3_nt: TGTGCCAGCAGCGGAAACCGGGACAGAGCCTACGAGCAGTACTTC
cdr3_aa: CASSGNRDRAYEQYF

d_call: NA
clone_size: few
j_call: TRBJ2-5
v_call: TRBV9
cdr3_length: 16
cdr3_nt: TGTGCCAGCAGCGTTAGAGGGAGGCCAACCCAAGAGACCCAGTACTTC
cdr3_aa: CASSVRGRPTQETQYF

d_call: NA
clone_size: few
j_call: TRBJ2-1
v_call: TRBV5-1
cdr3_length: 12
cdr3_nt: TGCGCCAGCAGACTCCAGTACAATGAGCAGTTCTTC
cdr3_aa: CASRLQYNEQFF

d_call: NA
clone_size: NA
j_call: TRBJ1-1
v_call: TRBV24-1
cdr3_length: 14
cdr3_nt: TGTGCCACCAGGCCCGGCGGCACGAACACTGAAGCTTTCTTT
cdr3_aa: CATRPGGTNTEAFF

d_call: TRBD2
clone_size: few
j_call: TRBJ2-1
v_call: TRBV5-5
cdr3_length: 15
cdr3_nt: TGTGCCAGCAGCTCCTCCGGGACTAGCGTCATTGAGCAGTTCTTC
cdr3_aa: CASSSSGTSVIEQFF

d_call: NA
clone_size: NA
j_call: TRBJ1-1
v_call: TRBV29-1
cdr3_length: 11
cdr3_nt: TGCCGGGGGCTTAGAGGCACTGAAGCTTTCTTT
cdr3_aa: CRGLRGTEAFF

d_call: NA
clone_size: few
j_call: TRBJ2-1
v_call: TRBV24-1
cdr3_length: 12
cdr3_nt: TGTGCCACCAGTGATTTCGGGGGACTGCAGTTCTTC
cdr3_aa: CATSDFGGLQFF

d_call: NA
clone_size: NA
j_call: TRBJ2-5
v_call: TRBV7-6
cdr3_length: 12
cdr3_nt: TGTGCCAGCAGCTTACCGGCTGAGACCCAGTACTTC
cdr3_aa: CASSLPAETQYF

d_call: TRBD1
clone_size: many
j_call: TRBJ2-7
v_call: TRBV5-1
cdr3_length: 14
cdr3_nt: TGCGCCAGCAGCTCGGACAGGGGCAGGGACGAGCAGTACTTC
cdr3_aa: CASSSDRGRDEQYF

d_call: NA
clone_size: many
j_call: TRBJ1-5
v_call: TRBV20-1
cdr3_length: 13
cdr3_nt: TGCAGTGGGAGGGCAGATATTAATCAGCCCCAGCATTTT
cdr3_aa: CSGRADINQPQHF

d_call: TRBD2
clone_size: once
j_call: TRBJ2-1
v_call: TRBV20-1
cdr3_length: 14
cdr3_nt: TGCAGTGCTAGTCCTAGCGGGAGTATCCATGAGCAGTTCTTC
cdr3_aa: CSASPSGSIHEQFF

d_call: NA
clone_size: NA
j_call: TRBJ1-5
v_call: TRBV6-6
cdr3_length: 14
cdr3_nt: TGTGCCAGCAGTCCTACAGCAGACAATCAGCCCCAGCATTTT
cdr3_aa: CASSPTADNQPQHF

d_call: TRBD1
clone_size: NA
j_call: TRBJ2-7
v_call: TRBV7-2
cdr3_length: 15
cdr3_nt: TGTGCCAGCAGCTTTAGGGACAGCAACCGCTACGAGCAGTACTTC
cdr3_aa: CASSFRDSNRYEQYF

d_call: NA
clone_size: few
j_call: TRBJ2-1
v_call: TRBV2
cdr3_length: 15
cdr3_nt: TGTGCCAGCAGTGAGGACACTTTCTCCTACAATGAGCAGTTCTTC
cdr3_aa: CASSEDTFSYNEQFF

d_call: TRBD1
clone_size: few
j_call: TRBJ2-5
v_call: TRBV4-1
cdr3_length: 16
cdr3_nt: TGCGCCAGCAGCCAACGTCCACCACAGGGGCCCGAGACCCAGTACTTC
cdr3_aa: CASSQRPPQGPETQYF

d_call: NA
clone_size: NA
j_call: TRBJ2-7
v_call: TRBV2
cdr3_length: 12
cdr3_nt: TGTGCCAGCAGTATCCAAAACTACGAGCAGTACTTC
cdr3_aa: CASSIQNYEQYF

d_call: NA
clone_size: NA
j_call: TRBJ2-1
v_call: TRBV24-1
cdr3_length: 13
cdr3_nt: TGTGCCACCAGTGATCCGGCCCCTAGCCAGGTTGCCTTC
cdr3_aa: CATSDPAPSQVAF

d_call: TRBD2
clone_size: NA
j_call: TRBJ2-7
v_call: TRBV20-1
cdr3_length: 13
cdr3_nt: TGCAGTGCTTCTCGGACTAGCGGCTACGAGCAGTACTTC
cdr3_aa: CSASRTSGYEQYF

d_call: NA
clone_size: NA
j_call: TRBJ2-6
v_call: TRBV5-1
cdr3_length: 18
cdr3_nt: TGCGCCAGCAGCAGTGACCTGGCGTTTAGCTCTGGGGCCAACGTCCTGACTTTC
cdr3_aa: CASSSDLAFSSGANVLTF

d_call: TRBD2
clone_size: NA
j_call: TRBJ2-7
v_call: TRBV19
cdr3_length: 15
cdr3_nt: TGTGCCAGTAGTATCGGGACTAGCGGGAGCCACGAGCAGTACTTC
cdr3_aa: CASSIGTSGSHEQYF

d_call: NA
clone_size: NA
j_call: TRBJ1-1
v_call: TRBV7-3
cdr3_length: 14
cdr3_nt: TGTGCCAGCACCGCGGGTCGGCGGGTCACTGAAGCTTTCTTT
cdr3_aa: CASTAGRRVTEAFF

d_call: TRBD1
clone_size: few
j_call: TRBJ1-2
v_call: TRBV5-5
cdr3_length: 16
cdr3_nt: TGTGCCAGCAGCCCCTTTTTGGGACAGGGGGAATATGGCTACACCTTC
cdr3_aa: CASSPFLGQGEYGYTF

d_call: NA
clone_size: NA
j_call: TRBJ2-1
v_call: TRBV6-1
cdr3_length: 16
cdr3_nt: TGTGCCAGCAGTTCCGGGTCAGGCACAGACTACGATGAGCAGTTCTTC
cdr3_aa: CASSSGSGTDYDEQFF

d_call: TRBD2
clone_size: few
j_call: TRBJ2-1
v_call: TRBV3-1
cdr3_length: 14
cdr3_nt: TGTGCCAGCAGCCACACTAGCGGGAGTGATGAGCAGTTCTTC
cdr3_aa: CASSHTSGSDEQFF

d_call: NA
clone_size: NA
j_call: TRBJ1-3
v_call: TRBV9
cdr3_length: 16
cdr3_nt: TGTGCCAGCAGCGTACTAGGGACGGCGTCTGGAAACACCATATATTTT
cdr3_aa: CASSVLGTASGNTIYF

d_call: TRBD2
clone_size: NA
j_call: TRBJ2-1
v_call: TRBV7-2
cdr3_length: 15
cdr3_nt: TGTGCCAGCAGCACTCCGGGACTAGCACGAAATGAGCAGTTCTTC
cdr3_aa: CASSTPGLARNEQFF

d_call: TRBD1
clone_size: NA
j_call: TRBJ1-4
v_call: TRBV6-2/TRBV6-3
cdr3_length: 13
cdr3_nt: TGTGCCAGCAGTTACGGGCCAGGGACAGAAATGTTTTTT
cdr3_aa: CASSYGPGTEMFF

d_call: TRBD1
clone_size: NA
j_call: TRBJ2-5
v_call: TRBV5-1
cdr3_length: 14
cdr3_nt: TGCGCCAGCAGATCCGGGACAGGGAAAGAGACCCAGTACTTC
cdr3_aa: CASRSGTGKETQYF

d_call: NA
clone_size: few
j_call: TRBJ1-1
v_call: TRBV11-1
cdr3_length: 13
cdr3_nt: TGTGCCAGCAGCTATGACCCAGTCACTGAAGCTTTCTTT
cdr3_aa: CASSYDPVTEAFF

d_call: TRBD2
clone_size: many
j_call: TRBJ2-5
v_call: TRBV7-2
cdr3_length: 17
cdr3_nt: TGTGCCAGCAGCTCTGGACTAGCGGGAGTCTTTCAAGAGACCCAGTACTTC
cdr3_aa: CASSSGLAGVFQETQYF

d_call: TRBD1
clone_size: NA
j_call: TRBJ2-6
v_call: TRBV27
cdr3_length: 17
cdr3_nt: TGTGCCAGCAGCCGGGGACAGGGGGCAAGCGGGGCCAACGTCCTGACTTTC
cdr3_aa: CASSRGQGASGANVLTF

d_call: NA
clone_size: few
j_call: TRBJ1-4
v_call: TRBV7-3
cdr3_length: 16
cdr3_nt: TGTGCCAGCAGCTTAAAAGGTCGATGGCTGAATGAAAAACTGTTTTTT
cdr3_aa: CASSLKGRWLNEKLFF

d_call: TRBD1
clone_size: NA
j_call: TRBJ2-3
v_call: TRBV7-2
cdr3_length: 16
cdr3_nt: TGTGCCAGCAGCACTAAGACCGGGACAGGGCCCGATACGCAGTATTTT
cdr3_aa: CASSTKTGTGPDTQYF

d_call: TRBD2
clone_size: few
j_call: TRBJ2-7
v_call: TRBV5-1
cdr3_length: 19
cdr3_nt: TGCGCCAGCAGCTTGGTTTCCACACGTTCTAGCGGGGGTGAATACGAGCAGTACTTC
cdr3_aa: CASSLVSTRSSGGEYEQYF

d_call: NA
clone_size: many
j_call: TRBJ2-7
v_call: TRBV13
cdr3_length: 11
cdr3_nt: TGTGCCAGCAGCTTAAGGGCTGAGCAGTACTTC
cdr3_aa: CASSLRAEQYF

d_call: NA
clone_size: NA
j_call: TRBJ1-2
v_call: TRBV10-3
cdr3_length: 14
cdr3_nt: TGTGCCATCAGTGAGCCCCAGGGTGATTATGGCTACACCTTC
cdr3_aa: CAISEPQGDYGYTF

d_call: NA
clone_size: NA
j_call: TRBJ2-4
v_call: TRBV12-3/TRBV12-4
cdr3_length: 14
cdr3_nt: TGTGCCAGCGAATCCGTGACTCGGGGTGGGATTCAGTACTTC
cdr3_aa: CASESVTRGGIQYF